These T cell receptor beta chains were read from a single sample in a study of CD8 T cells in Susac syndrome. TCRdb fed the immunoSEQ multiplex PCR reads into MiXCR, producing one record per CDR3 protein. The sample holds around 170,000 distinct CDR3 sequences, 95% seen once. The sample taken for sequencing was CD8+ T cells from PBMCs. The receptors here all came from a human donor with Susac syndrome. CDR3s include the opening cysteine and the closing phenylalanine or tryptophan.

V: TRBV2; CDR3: CASSETDYEQYF
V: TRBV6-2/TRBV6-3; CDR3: CASSYSIGLAGETTSSDTQYF
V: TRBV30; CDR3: CAWSLQGETQYF
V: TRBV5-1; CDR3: CASSLRWTGEGETQYF
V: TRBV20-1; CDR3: CSARKRGSANNEQFF
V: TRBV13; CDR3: CASSSRQDRNIQYF
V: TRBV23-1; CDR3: CASSQFGGANGYTF
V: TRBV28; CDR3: CASLHGDGGELFF
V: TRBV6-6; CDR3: CASSSLRVNEQYF
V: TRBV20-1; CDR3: CSARDLYEQGGYGYTF
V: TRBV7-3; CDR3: CASSPEISGGPNEQFF